These 21 T cell receptor beta chains share one sample of origin, sequenced in a study of OX40 agonist ivuxolimab in advanced cancers. Some clones are missing from TCRdb's copy, which holds only in-frame ones; the method was immunoSEQ multiplex PCR. In the table there are fewer than 90,000 clones, roughly 93% of which are singletons. The source material was CD4+ or CD8+ T cells sorted from blood, sampled in a trial of the OX40 agonist ivuxolimab. These receptors all come from an adult with an advanced solid tumor such as melanoma, head and neck, liver or kidney cancer.

The chain combines TRBV29-1 with TRBJ2-1, with 7 bases that match TRBD2. Germline V CDR1 and CDR2: SQVTM, ANQGSEA. J was trimmed by 10 bases and V by 7 bases; bases with no gene match: 7. The CDR3 length is 11 residues. The CDR3 protein is CSGGTTEEQFF. The CDR3 region has the DNA TGCAGCGGAGGGACTACCGAGGAGCAGTTCTTC.

This clone showed up just once. V is TRBV6-1 and J is TRBJ1-6; D may be TRBD1 (5 bases). This CDR3 is built from 15 residues. From germline, CDR1 is MNHNS and CDR2 SASEGT. The V and J ends lost 4 bases and 6 bases respectively, with 13 bases between them. CDR3 in DNA: TGTGCCAGCAGTGGGGGGACCGGGCCTAATTCACCCCTCCACTTT. Translation gives CASSGGTGPNSPLHF.

The V and J genes are TRBV5-1 and TRBJ1-1; TRBD1 might be the D (6 bases). The CDR3 has 14 residues. V was clipped by 4 bases and J by 0 bases, with 10 bases between them. Germline V lookup: CDR1 SGHRS, CDR2 YFSETQ. The chain's CDR3 is CASSPWTVNTEAFF. The CDR3 coding sequence is TGCGCCAGCAGCCCCTGGACAGTGAACACTGAAGCTTTCTTT.

This clone was seen only once. The chain has TRBV11-2 and TRBJ1-1; a weak D match, TRBD1 (5 bases). This CDR3 is built from 13 residues. The V gene's germline CDR1 is SGHAT and CDR2 FQNNGV. V lost 7 bases and J 3 bases, leaving 12 bases between the germline ends. This chain's CDR3 is CASTRGPYTEAFF. DNA of the CDR3: TGTGCCAGCACCCGGGGCCCCTACACTGAAGCTTTCTTT.

The J gene is TRBJ1-5, the V gene TRBV6-1; no definite D call. This CDR3 has 14 residues. V lost 4 bases and J 2 bases, leaving 9 bases between the germline ends. Germline V gene data show CDR1 as MNHNS and CDR2 as SASEGT. The CDR3 nucleotides are TGTGCCAGCAGTGGACCGTTCGGCAATCAGCCCCAGCATTTT. Residues: CASSGPFGNQPQHF.

This chain joins TRBV7-2 and TRBJ1-2, with D perhaps matching TRBD1 (6 bases). Germline V gene sequence: CDR1 SGHTA, CDR2 FQGNSA. Trimming pared 0 bases from V and 7 bases from J, leaving 12 bases between. This CDR3 contains 14 residues. CDR3 amino acids: CASSLAMGGGGYTF. The CDR3 nucleotides are TGTGCCAGCAGCTTAGCTATGGGAGGGGGTGGCTACACCTTC.

This chain joins TRBV2 and TRBJ1-2; perhaps TRBD1 as D (5 bases). The V end lost 6 bases, the J end lost 5 bases, and 13 bases lay between the germline ends. This CDR3 is built from 13 residues. The germline V gene has CDR1 SNHLY and CDR2 FYNNEI. The CDR3 here is CASRFGGRYGYTF. CDR3 nucleotide sequence: TGTGCCAGCAGATTCGGGGGGAGATATGGCTACACCTTC.

The chain uses TRBV7-2 and TRBJ2-5, with D hard to call. Trimming shortened V by 2 bases and J by 2 bases, and 9 bases separated the two germline ends. CDR1 is SGHTA, CDR2 FQGNSA, per germline. CDR3 length: 14 amino acids. CDR3 DNA: TGTGCCAGCAGCTTATTCCGGATTCAAGAGACCCAGTACTTC. Its protein product is CASSLFRIQETQYF.

The J gene is TRBJ2-2, the V gene TRBV15; D gene ambiguous. CDR3 size: 12 residues. Germline values: CDR1 LNHNV, CDR2 YYDKDF (reference sequence). V lost 5 bases and J lost 7, with 8 bases in between. CDR3 sequence (DNA): TGTGCCACCAGCCGAACAGTCGGGGAGCTGTTTTTT. The encoded protein is CATSRTVGELFF.

This clone appeared a single time. The chain employs TRBV5-1 and TRBJ2-7; weak D call: TRBD2 (6 bases). The V end was cut by 0 bases, the J end by 5 bases, with 12 bases between. Looked up from germline, CDR1 is SGHRS and CDR2 is YFSETQ. CDR3 length equals 14 residues. CDR3 sequence reads: CASSLEGLGHEQYF. In DNA, the CDR3 is TGCGCCAGCAGCTTGGAGGGACTGGGCCACGAGCAGTACTTC. The full variable domain, its missing parts supplied by reference TRBV5-1 and TRBJ2-7, is KAGVTQTPRYLIKTRGQQVTLSCSPISGHRSVSWYQQTPGQGLQFLFEYFSETQRNKGNFPGRFSGRQFSNSRSEMNVSTLELGDSALYLCASSLEGLGHEQYFGPGTRLTVT.

The genes are TRBV7-9 and TRBJ2-3, with 11 positions matching TRBD2. CDR1 SEHNR and CDR2 FQNEAQ come from the germline V gene (reference sequence). The CDR3 sequence is 15 residues long. After removal of 2 bases from V and 5 bases from J, the junction contained 3 bases not matched to a gene. The DNA of the CDR3 is TGTGCCAGCAGCTTAACTAGCGGGAGAAGAGATACGCAGTATTTT. The encoded protein is CASSLTSGRRDTQYF.

The genes are TRBV6-6 and TRBJ1-1, with no clear D. The CDR3 totals 14 residues. Looked up from germline, CDR1 is MNHNY and CDR2 is SVGAGI (reference sequence). Deletions cut 0 bases from V and 4 bases from J, with 9 bases between. CDR3 nucleotide sequence: TGTGCCAGCAGTTACTCTGGTTCGGGCACTGAAGCTTTCTTT. Protein: CASSYSGSGTEAFF.

This chain connects TRBV7-9 to TRBJ2-7; tentatively, D is TRBD2 (5 bases). This CDR3 region has 15 residues. The germline gives CDR1 SEHNR, CDR2 FQNEAQ (reference sequence). Trimming stripped 5 bases from V and 1 base from J, with 15 bases between. The CDR3: CASSPAHRGSYEQYF. In nucleotides, the CDR3 is TGTGCCAGCAGCCCGGCCCATCGGGGTTCCTACGAGCAGTACTTC.

This chain joins TRBV6-5 and TRBJ1-5; D gene uncertain. Trimming removed 5 bases from V and 11 bases from J, with 13 bases in between. Germline assignment: CDR1 MNHEY and CDR2 SVGAGI. The CDR3 has 12 residues. CDR3 protein: CASSHSGTAQHF. CDR3 DNA: TGTGCCAGCAGTCACAGCGGAACGGCCCAGCATTTT.

The chain employs TRBV6-6 and TRBJ1-2; D gene uncertain. The V end lost 0 bases, the J end lost 6 bases, and 14 bases lay between the germline ends. Germline lookup yields CDR1 MNHNY and CDR2 SVGAGI (reference sequence). The length of the CDR3 is 15 residues. CDR3 sequence: CASSYSARGSNGYTF. The CDR3 DNA reads TGTGCCAGCAGTTACTCAGCCAGAGGGTCTAATGGCTACACCTTC.

The chain is built from TRBV5-4 and TRBJ1-2, with D possibly matching TRBD1 (5 bases). The germline V gene encodes CDR1 SGHNT and CDR2 YYREEE (reference sequence). Trimming cost V 2 bases and J 7 bases, with 12 bases left between them. The CDR3 runs 13 residues. CDR3 sequence: CASSFGGTGGYTF. DNA of the CDR3: TGTGCCAGCAGCTTTGGGGGGACGGGTGGCTACACCTTC.

This clone appeared a single time. CDR3 region: CATSRDIPTNEKLFF. The CDR3, as DNA: TGTGCCACCAGCAGAGACATACCAACTAATGAAAAACTGTTTTTT. The gene calls are TRBV15 and TRBJ1-4; D is unresolved. This CDR3 spans 15 amino acids. Germline CDR1 LNHNV, CDR2 YYDKDF (reference sequence). V dropped 0 bases and J dropped 0 bases, with 5 bases sitting between them.

This sequence joins TRBV2 and TRBJ1-5; D call uncertain. V was trimmed by 6 bases and J by 4 bases, leaving 16 bases between them. CDR1 and CDR2 from the germline V gene are SNHLY and FYNNEI. The CDR3 extends over 15 amino acids. The CDR3 DNA reads TGTGCCAGCAGCCCGCGAGGGCTAGGGAATCAGCCCCAGCATTTT. Protein product: CASSPRGLGNQPQHF.

The genes are TRBV28 and TRBJ1-3, with TRBD1 identical over 7 bases. CDR1 MDHEN and CDR2 SYDVKM come from the germline V gene. The CDR3 contains 15 residues. The ends lost 6 bases at V and 2 bases at J; junction bases unmatched: 7. The CDR3 region is CASSAWGTAGNTIYF. CDR3 nucleotides: TGTGCCAGCAGCGCCTGGGGGACAGCTGGAAACACCATATATTTT.

This chain connects TRBV18 to TRBJ2-1; D is possibly TRBD2 (6 bases). This CDR3 region has 18 residues. Trimming stripped 5 bases from V and 0 bases from J, with 20 bases between. From germline, CDR1 is KGHSH and CDR2 LQKENI. Written as DNA, the CDR3 is TGTGCCAGCTCATCCCTTCGGGGGTCTGGGAGCTCCTACAATGAGCAGTTCTTC. It yields the protein CASSSLRGSGSSYNEQFF.

The V call is TRBV7-2, the J call TRBJ2-7, with unresolved D. The CDR3 covers 14 residues. In germline, CDR1 is SGHTA, CDR2 FQGNSA. V was clipped by 5 bases and J by 4 bases, with 15 bases between them. CDR3 nucleotides: TGTGCCAGCAGCCCCACCGGACGGCTATACGAGCAGTACTTC. It translates to CASSPTGRLYEQYF.